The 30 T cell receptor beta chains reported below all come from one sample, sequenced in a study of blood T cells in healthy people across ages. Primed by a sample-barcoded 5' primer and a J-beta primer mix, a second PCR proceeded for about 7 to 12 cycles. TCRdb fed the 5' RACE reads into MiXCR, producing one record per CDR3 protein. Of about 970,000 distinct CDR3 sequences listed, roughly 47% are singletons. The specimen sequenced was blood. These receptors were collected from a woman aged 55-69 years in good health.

As DNA, the CDR3 is TGTGCCAGCAGCCCAGTGACACATCAAGAGACCCAGTACTTC. It codes for CASSPVTHQETQYF. The chain carries TRBV7-2 and TRBJ2-5; D unclear. Trimming shortened V by 5 bases and J by 2 bases, and 12 bases separated the two germline ends. The CDR3 contains 14 residues. Germline CDR1 SGHTA, CDR2 FQGNSA. Full variable domain (missing parts from reference TRBV7-2 and TRBJ2-5): GAGVSQSPSNKVTEKGKDVELRCDPISGHTALYWYRQSLGQGLEFLIYFQGNSAPDKSGLPSDRFSAERTGGSVSTLTIQRTQQEDSAVYLCASSPVTHQETQYFGPGTRLLVL.

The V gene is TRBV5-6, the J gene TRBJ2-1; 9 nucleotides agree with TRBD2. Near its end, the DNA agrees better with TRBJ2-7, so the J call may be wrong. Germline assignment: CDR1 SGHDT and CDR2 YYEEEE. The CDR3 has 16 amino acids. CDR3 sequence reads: CASSSLAGRSYNEQYF. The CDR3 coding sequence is TGTGCCAGCAGCTCACTAGCGGGCCGCTCCTACAATGAGCAGTACTTC.

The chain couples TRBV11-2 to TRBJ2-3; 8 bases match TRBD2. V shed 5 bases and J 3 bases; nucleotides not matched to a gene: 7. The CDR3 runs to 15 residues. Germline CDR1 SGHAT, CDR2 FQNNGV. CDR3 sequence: CASSVVAGPTDTQYF. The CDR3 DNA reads TGTGCCAGCAGCGTGGTAGCGGGACCGACAGATACGCAGTATTTT.

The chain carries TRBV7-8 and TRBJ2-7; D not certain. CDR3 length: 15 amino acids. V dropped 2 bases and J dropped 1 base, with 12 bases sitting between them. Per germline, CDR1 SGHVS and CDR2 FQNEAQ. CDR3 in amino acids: CASSLYRYNSYEQYF. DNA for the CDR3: TGTGCCAGCAGCTTATACCGATACAATTCCTACGAGCAGTACTTC. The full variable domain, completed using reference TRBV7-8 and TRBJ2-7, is GAGVSQSPRYKVAKRGQDVALRCDPISGHVSLFWYQQALGQGPEFLTYFQNEAQLDKSGLPSDRFFAERPEGSVSTLKIQRTQQEDSAVYLCASSLYRYNSYEQYFGPGTRLTVT.

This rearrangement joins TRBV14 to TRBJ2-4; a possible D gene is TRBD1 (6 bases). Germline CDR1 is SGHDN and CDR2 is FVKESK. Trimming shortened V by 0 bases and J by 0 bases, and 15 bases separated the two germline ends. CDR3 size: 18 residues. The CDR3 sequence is CASSQDFGQGIAKNIQYF. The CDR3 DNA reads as TGTGCCAGCAGCCAAGATTTCGGCCAGGGGATAGCCAAAAACATTCAGTACTTC.

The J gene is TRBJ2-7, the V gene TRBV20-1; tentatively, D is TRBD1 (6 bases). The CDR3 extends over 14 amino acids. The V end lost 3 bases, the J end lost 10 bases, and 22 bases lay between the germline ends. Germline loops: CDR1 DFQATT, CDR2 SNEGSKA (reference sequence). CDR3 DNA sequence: TGCAGTGCTAGCGATACAGGGAAGGAGGAGAACCAGTACTTC. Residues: CSASDTGKEENQYF.

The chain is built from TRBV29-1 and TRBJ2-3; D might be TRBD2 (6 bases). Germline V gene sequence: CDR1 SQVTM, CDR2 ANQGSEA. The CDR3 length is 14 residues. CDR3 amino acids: CGSRVAGIVDTQYF. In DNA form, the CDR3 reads TGCGGCTCCAGGGTGGCGGGGATTGTAGATACGCAGTATTTT.

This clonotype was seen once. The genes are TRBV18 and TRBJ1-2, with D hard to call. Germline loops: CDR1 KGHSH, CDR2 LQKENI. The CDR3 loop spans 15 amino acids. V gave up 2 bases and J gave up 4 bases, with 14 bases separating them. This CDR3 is CASSPRVVDFYGYTF. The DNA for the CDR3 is TGTGCCAGCTCACCAAGGGTAGTCGACTTCTATGGCTACACCTTC.

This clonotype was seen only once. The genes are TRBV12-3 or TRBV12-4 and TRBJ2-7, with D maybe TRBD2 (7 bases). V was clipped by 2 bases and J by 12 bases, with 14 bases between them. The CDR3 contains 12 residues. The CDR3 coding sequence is TGTGCCAGCAGTTTAAACGCGGGGGCGCGGTACTTC. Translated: CASSLNAGARYF.

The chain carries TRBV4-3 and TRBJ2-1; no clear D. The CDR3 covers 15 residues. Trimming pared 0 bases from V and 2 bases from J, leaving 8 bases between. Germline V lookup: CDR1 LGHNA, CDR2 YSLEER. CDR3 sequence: CASSQDYETYNEQFF. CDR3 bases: TGCGCCAGCAGCCAAGATTACGAGACCTACAATGAGCAGTTCTTC.

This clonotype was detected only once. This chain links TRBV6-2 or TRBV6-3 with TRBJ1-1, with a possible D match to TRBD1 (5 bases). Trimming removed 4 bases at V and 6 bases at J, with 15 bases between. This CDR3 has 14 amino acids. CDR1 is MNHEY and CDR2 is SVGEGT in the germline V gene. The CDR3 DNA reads TGTGCCAGCAGTTTTGCAGGGTCTTTTTCTGAAGCTTTCTTT. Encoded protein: CASSFAGSFSEAFF.

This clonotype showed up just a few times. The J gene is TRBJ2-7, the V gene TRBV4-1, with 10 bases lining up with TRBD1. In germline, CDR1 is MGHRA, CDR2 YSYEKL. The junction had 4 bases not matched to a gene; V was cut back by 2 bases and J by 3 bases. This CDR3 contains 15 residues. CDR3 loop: CASSQWDRGLYEQYF. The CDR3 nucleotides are TGCGCCAGCAGCCAATGGGACAGGGGCCTCTACGAGCAGTACTTC.

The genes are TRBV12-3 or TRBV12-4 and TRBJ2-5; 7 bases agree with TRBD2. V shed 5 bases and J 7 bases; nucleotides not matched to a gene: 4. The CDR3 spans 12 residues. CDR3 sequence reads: CASSLPGGTQYF. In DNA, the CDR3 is TGTGCCAGCAGTCTTCCGGGGGGGACCCAGTACTTC.

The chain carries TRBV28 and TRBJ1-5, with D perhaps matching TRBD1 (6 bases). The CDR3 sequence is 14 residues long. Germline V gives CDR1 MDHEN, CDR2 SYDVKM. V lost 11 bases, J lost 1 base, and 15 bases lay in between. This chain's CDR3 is CAGGRAGSNQPQHF. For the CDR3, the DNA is TGTGCCGGGGGGCGGGCGGGCAGCAATCAGCCCCAGCATTTT.

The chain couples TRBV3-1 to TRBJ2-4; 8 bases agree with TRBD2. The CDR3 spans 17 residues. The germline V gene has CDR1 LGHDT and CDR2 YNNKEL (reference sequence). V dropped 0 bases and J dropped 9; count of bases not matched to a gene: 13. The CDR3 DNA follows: TGTGCCAGCAGCCAAGAAAGGGCGGGAGCGGGAGAGAGCATTCAGTACTTC. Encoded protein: CASSQERAGAGESIQYF.

The CDR3 DNA follows: TGTGCCAGCAGCCCACCGGGACAGGTCAAGTTTGGAGAGACCCAGTACTTC. It translates to CASSPPGQVKFGETQYF. This chain joins TRBV6-1 and TRBJ2-5; the match to TRBD1 covers 8 bases. Germline assignment: CDR1 MNHNS and CDR2 SASEGT. V was clipped by 6 bases and J by 4 bases; unmatched bases: 16. This CDR3 has 17 amino acids.

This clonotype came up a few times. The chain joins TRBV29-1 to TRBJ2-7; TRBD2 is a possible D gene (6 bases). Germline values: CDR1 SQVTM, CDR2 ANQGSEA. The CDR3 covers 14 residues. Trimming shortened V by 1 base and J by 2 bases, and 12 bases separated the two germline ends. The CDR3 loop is CSVEVVGTAYEQYF. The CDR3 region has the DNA TGCAGCGTTGAAGTAGTGGGGACTGCCTACGAGCAGTACTTC.

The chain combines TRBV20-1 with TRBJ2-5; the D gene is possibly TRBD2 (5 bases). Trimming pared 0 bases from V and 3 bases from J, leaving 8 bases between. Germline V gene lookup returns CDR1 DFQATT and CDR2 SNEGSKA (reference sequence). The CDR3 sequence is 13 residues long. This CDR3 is CSARESGKETQYF. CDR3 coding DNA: TGCAGTGCTAGAGAAAGCGGAAAAGAGACCCAGTACTTC.

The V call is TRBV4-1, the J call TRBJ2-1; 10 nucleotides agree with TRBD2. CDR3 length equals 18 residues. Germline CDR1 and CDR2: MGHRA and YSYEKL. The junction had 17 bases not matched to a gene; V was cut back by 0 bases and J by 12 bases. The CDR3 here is CASSQDPGGLAGVGVQFF. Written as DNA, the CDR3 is TGCGCCAGCAGCCAAGATCCGGGCGGTCTAGCGGGAGTCGGGGTGCAGTTCTTC.

The CDR3 spells CATSREDRDSLNEKLFF. Written as DNA, the CDR3 is TGTGCCACCAGCAGAGAGGACCGGGACAGTCTTAATGAAAAACTGTTTTTT. The chain employs TRBV15 and TRBJ1-4, with 7 bases that match TRBD1. With 0 bases clipped from V and 4 bases from J, the junction kept 8 bases outside the gene matches. There are 17 residues in the CDR3. Germline V gives CDR1 LNHNV, CDR2 YYDKDF (reference sequence).

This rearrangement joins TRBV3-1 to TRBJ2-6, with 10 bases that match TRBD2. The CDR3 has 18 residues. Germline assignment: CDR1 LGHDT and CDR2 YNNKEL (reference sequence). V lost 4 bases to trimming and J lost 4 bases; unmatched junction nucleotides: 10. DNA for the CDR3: TGTGCCAGCAGCCCAGGACTAGCGGCAGCCACGGGGGCCAACGTCCTGACTTTC. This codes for CASSPGLAAATGANVLTF. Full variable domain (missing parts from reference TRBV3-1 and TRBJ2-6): DTAVSQTPKYLVTQMGNDKSIKCEQNLGHDTMYWYKQDSKKFLKIMFSYNNKELIINETVPNRFSPKSPDKAHLNLHINSLELGDSAVYFCASSPGLAAATGANVLTFGAGSRLTVL.

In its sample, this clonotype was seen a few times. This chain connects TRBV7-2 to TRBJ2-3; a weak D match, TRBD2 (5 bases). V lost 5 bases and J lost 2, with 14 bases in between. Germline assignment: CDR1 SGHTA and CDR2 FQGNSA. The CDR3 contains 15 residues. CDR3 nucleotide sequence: TGTGCCAGCAGCCGCGGACTCTCTGCCACAGATACGCAGTATTTT. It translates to CASSRGLSATDTQYF.

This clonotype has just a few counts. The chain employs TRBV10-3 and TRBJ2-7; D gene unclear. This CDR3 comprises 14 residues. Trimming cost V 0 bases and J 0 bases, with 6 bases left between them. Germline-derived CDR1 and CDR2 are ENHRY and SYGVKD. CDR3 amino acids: CAISESPPSYEQYF. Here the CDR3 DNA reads TGTGCCATCAGTGAGTCGCCACCCTCCTACGAGCAGTACTTC.

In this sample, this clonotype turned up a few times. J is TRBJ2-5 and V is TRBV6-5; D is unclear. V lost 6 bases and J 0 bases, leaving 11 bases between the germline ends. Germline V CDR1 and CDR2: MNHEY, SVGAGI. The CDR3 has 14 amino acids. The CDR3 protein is CASRDPDDQETQYF. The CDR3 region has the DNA TGTGCCAGCAGGGACCCGGACGACCAAGAGACCCAGTACTTC.

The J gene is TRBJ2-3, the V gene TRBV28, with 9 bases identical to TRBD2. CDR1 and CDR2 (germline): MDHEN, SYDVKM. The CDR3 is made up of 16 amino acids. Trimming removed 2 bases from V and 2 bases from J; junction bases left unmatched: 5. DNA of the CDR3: TGTGCCAGCAGTTTAAGAGCGGGAGGATTCACAGATACGCAGTATTTT. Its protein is CASSLRAGGFTDTQYF.

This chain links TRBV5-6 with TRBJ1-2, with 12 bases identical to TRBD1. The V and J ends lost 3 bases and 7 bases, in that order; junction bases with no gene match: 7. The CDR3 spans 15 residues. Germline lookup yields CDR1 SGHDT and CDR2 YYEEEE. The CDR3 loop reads CASSSGTGGFFGYTF. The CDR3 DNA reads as TGTGCCAGCAGCTCCGGGACAGGGGGCTTCTTTGGCTACACCTTC.

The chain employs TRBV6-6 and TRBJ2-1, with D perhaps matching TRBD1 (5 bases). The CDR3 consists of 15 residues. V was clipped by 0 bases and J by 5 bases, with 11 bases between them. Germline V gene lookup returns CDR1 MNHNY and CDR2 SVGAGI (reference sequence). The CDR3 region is CASSYSSRADNEQFF. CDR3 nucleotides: TGTGCCAGCAGTTACTCCTCCAGGGCTGACAATGAGCAGTTCTTC.

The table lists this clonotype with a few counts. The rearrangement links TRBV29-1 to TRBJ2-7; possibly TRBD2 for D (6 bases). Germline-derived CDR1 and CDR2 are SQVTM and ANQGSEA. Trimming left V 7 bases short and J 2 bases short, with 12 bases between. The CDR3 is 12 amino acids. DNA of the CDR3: TGCAGCGGCGGGACGGGGGCCTACGAGCAGTACTTC. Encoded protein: CSGGTGAYEQYF.

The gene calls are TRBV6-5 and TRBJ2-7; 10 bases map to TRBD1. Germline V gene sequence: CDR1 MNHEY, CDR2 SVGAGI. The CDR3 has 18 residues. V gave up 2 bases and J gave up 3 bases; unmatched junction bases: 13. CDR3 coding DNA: TGTGCCAGCAGTTACGAGACAGGGGGCGAACCCCCATACTACGAGCAGTACTTC. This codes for CASSYETGGEPPYYEQYF.

The CDR3 protein is CSVIPHSNEQFF. CDR3 nucleotides: TGCAGCGTAATCCCTCATTCCAATGAGCAGTTCTTC. This chain uses TRBV29-1 with TRBJ2-1; unclear D gene. Germline-derived CDR1 and CDR2 are SQVTM and ANQGSEA. V dropped 6 bases and J dropped 6 bases, with 12 bases sitting between them. This CDR3 comprises 12 residues.